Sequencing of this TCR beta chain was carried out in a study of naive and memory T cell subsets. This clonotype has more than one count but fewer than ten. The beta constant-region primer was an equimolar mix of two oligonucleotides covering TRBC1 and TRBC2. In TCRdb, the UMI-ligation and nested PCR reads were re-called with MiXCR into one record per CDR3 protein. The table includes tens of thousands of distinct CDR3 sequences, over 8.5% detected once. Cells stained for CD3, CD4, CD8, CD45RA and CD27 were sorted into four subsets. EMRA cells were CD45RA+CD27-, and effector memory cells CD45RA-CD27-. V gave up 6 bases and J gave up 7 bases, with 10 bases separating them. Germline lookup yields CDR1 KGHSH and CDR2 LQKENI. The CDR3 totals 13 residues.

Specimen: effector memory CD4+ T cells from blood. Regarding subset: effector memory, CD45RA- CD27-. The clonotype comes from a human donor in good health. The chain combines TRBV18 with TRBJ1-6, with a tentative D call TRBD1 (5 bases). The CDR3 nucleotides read TGTGCCAGCTCCCTCCGACAGAATTCACCCCTCCACTTT. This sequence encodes CASSLRQNSPLHF. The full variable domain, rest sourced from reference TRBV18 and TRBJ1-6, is NAGVMQNPRHLVRRRGQEARLRCSPMKGHSHVYWYRQLPEEGLKFMVYLQKENIIDESGMPKERFSAEFPKEGPSILRIQQVVRGDSAAYFCASSLRQNSPLHFGNGTRLTVT.